This entry lists 7 T cell receptor beta chains sequenced from one sample in a study of shared clonotypes between healthy human individuals. The data were produced by immunoSEQ multiplex PCR, yet TCRdb's version contains in-frame clones alone and is incomplete. This table holds roughly 2 million clones, about 95% found once. Naivety among CD8 cells was defined by CD45RO negativity and positive CCR7 selection, thereby excluding terminally differentiated effector memory CD45RA+ cells. The material sequenced was naive CD8+ T cells sorted from blood. The receptor set was obtained from a man in his late teens or twenties in good health.

Only one count was recorded for this clone. The CDR3 spells CASSEARAVDYGYTF. CDR3 sequence (DNA): TGTGCCAGCAGTGAGGCAAGGGCAGTTGACTATGGCTACACCTTC. This rearrangement joins TRBV2 to TRBJ1-2, with D unresolved. Trimming removed 3 bases from V and 3 bases from J, with 14 bases in between. The germline V gene encodes CDR1 SNHLY and CDR2 FYNNEI. The length of the CDR3 is 15 residues.

Comments on this clone: This same CDR3 is encoded by further DNA sequences in the sample. The rearrangement joins TRBV6-5 to TRBJ2-2; possibly TRBD1 for D (5 bases). The germline V gene has CDR1 MNHEY and CDR2 SVGAGI. This CDR3 is built from 15 residues. Trimming shortened V by 3 bases and J by 0 bases, and 8 bases separated the two germline ends. Here the CDR3 DNA reads TGTGCCAGCAGTTATTCGACAGCGAACACCGGGGAGCTGTTTTTT. As protein: CASSYSTANTGELFF.

This sequence joins TRBV30 and TRBJ2-7, with 9 bases lining up with TRBD1. Germline lookup yields CDR1 GTSNPN and CDR2 SVGIG (reference sequence). The CDR3 consists of 15 residues. The V segment lost 5 bases and the J segment 2 bases; nucleotides outside the gene matches: 10. CDR3 in amino acids: CAWFPPGQGAYEQYF. For the CDR3, the DNA is TGTGCCTGGTTTCCTCCGGGACAGGGAGCCTACGAGCAGTACTTC.

This clone has only a few counts. The rearrangement joins TRBV27 to TRBJ2-7, with D tentatively TRBD2 (5 bases). V was pared by 6 bases and J by 5 bases, with 17 bases between. Per germline, CDR1 MNHEY and CDR2 SMNVEV (reference sequence). The CDR3 length is 14 residues. The CDR3 region is CASRPGSGLHEQYF. CDR3 sequence (DNA): TGTGCCAGCAGGCCGGGGAGCGGCCTCCACGAGCAGTACTTC.

This chain uses TRBV5-4 with TRBJ1-2; weak D call: TRBD1 (5 bases). Germline V gene sequence: CDR1 SGHNT, CDR2 YYREEE (reference sequence). The length of the CDR3 is 13 residues. Trimming stripped 4 bases from V and 4 bases from J, with 11 bases between. CDR3 sequence reads: CASSLGASYGYTF. The CDR3 DNA reads as TGTGCCAGCAGCCTAGGGGCTAGCTATGGCTACACCTTC.

The chain is built from TRBV6-1 and TRBJ1-1, with 8 bases that match TRBD1. CDR1 is MNHNS, CDR2 SASEGT, per germline. Trimming removed 6 bases from V and 2 bases from J; junction bases left unmatched: 5. The CDR3 contains 14 residues. The CDR3 loop reads CASSPTGANTEAFF. The CDR3 DNA is TGTGCCAGCAGCCCGACAGGGGCCAACACTGAAGCTTTCTTT.

This clone was found once. The J gene is TRBJ2-7, the V gene TRBV7-8; no clear D. V dropped 2 bases and J dropped 4 bases, with 6 bases sitting between them. There are 12 residues in the CDR3. In germline, CDR1 is SGHVS, CDR2 FQNEAQ. CDR3 protein: CASSLIGYEQYF. The CDR3 DNA sequence: TGTGCCAGCAGCTTAATAGGGTACGAGCAGTACTTC.